This T cell receptor beta chain was observed in a study of somatic mutations in cytotoxic T cells in rheumatoid arthritis. Trimming pared 8 bases from V and 3 bases from J, leaving 5 bases between. The CDR3 is made up of 11 amino acids. Germline V CDR1 and CDR2: MNHEY, SMNVEV (reference sequence). Produced via immunoSEQ multiplex PCR; TCRdb's table is partial and in-frame only. The table shows some 21,000 clones, with roughly 80% occurring only once. Sample: CD8+ T cells sorted from blood. The clonotype originates from an adult with rheumatoid arthritis. This chain links TRBV27 with TRBJ1-5; D uncertain. This CDR3 reads CASGYNQPQHF. The CDR3 DNA follows: TGTGCCAGCGGGTACAATCAGCCCCAGCATTTT.